A single sample is the source of the 17 T cell receptor beta chains below, sequenced in a study of chemoradiotherapy in HPV16-positive cancers. The protocol was immunoSEQ multiplex PCR, while the TCRdb copy is restricted to in-frame clones and leaves out a portion. The table lists just under 5,500 clones, approximately 86% of them singletons. The sequencing here drew on tumor tissue, taken from a patient who underwent chemoradiotherapy. The receptors shown here come from a human donor with HPV-associated anogenital cancer.

The chain is built from TRBV23-1 and TRBJ1-2; 7 bases are shared with TRBD1. TRBV23-1 belongs to the ORF category, with a function that is uncertain. The CDR3 extends over 14 amino acids. Trimming removed 4 bases from V and 5 bases from J; junction bases left unmatched: 7. The DNA of the CDR3 is TGCGCCAGCAGTCTTAAGGGGGCTAGGTATGGCTACACCTTC. This encodes CASSLKGARYGYTF.

Comments on this clone: Mismatch with germline at one junction end may stem from a read error. The genes are TRBV7-7 and TRBJ2-7; 10 bases match TRBD2. CDR1 is SSHAT, CDR2 FNYEAQ, per germline (reference sequence). The CDR3 is 15 residues long. CDR3 protein: CASSFGLAEDYEQYF. As DNA, the CDR3 is TGTGCTAGCAGCTTCGGACTAGCGGAGGACTACGAGCAGTACTTC.

This chain joins TRBV9 and TRBJ1-3; D perhaps matches TRBD1 (5 bases). The CDR3 extends over 15 amino acids. The germline gives CDR1 SGDLS, CDR2 YYNGEE. V gave up 4 bases and J gave up 2 bases, with 13 bases separating them. In DNA, the CDR3 is TGTGCCAGCAGCCTTGCTGGAGGGGCTGGAAACACCATATATTTT. This sequence encodes CASSLAGGAGNTIYF.

The chain couples TRBV21-1 to TRBJ2-6; the listed D gene, TRBD1, was not tested against the DNA. TRBV21-1 is a recognized pseudogene. The CDR3 sequence is 12 residues long. The CDR3 sequence is CASSFMANVLTF. CDR3 bases: TGTGCCAGCAGTTTCATGGCCAACGTCCTGACTTTC.

The rearrangement uses TRBV14 and TRBJ2-1, with 14 bases fitting TRBD2. CDR1 and CDR2 (germline): SGHDN, FVKESK. This CDR3 spans 14 amino acids. The junction had 7 bases not matched to a gene; V was cut back by 3 bases and J by 15 bases. The CDR3 DNA is TGTGCCAGCAGCCAGACGGGACTAGCGGGAGTTCTGTTCTTC. Translated: CASSQTGLAGVLFF.

The chain joins TRBV5-1 to TRBJ2-5, with 8 bases lining up with TRBD2. With 4 bases clipped from V and 2 bases from J, the junction kept 10 bases outside the gene matches. Germline loops: CDR1 SGHRS, CDR2 YFSETQ. The CDR3 is 16 amino acids. This chain's CDR3 is CASSPLPGTRQETQYF. Here the CDR3 DNA reads TGCGCCAGCAGCCCTCTCCCCGGGACTAGGCAAGAGACCCAGTACTTC.

This clone came up once. The J gene is TRBJ1-5, the V gene TRBV10-3, with no clear D. The V and J ends lost 0 bases and 7 bases respectively, with 19 bases between them. CDR1 and CDR2 from the germline V gene are ENHRY and SYGVKD. The CDR3 consists of 17 residues. The CDR3 loop is CAISESIMGGIGQPQHF. As DNA, the CDR3 is TGTGCCATCAGTGAGTCGATAATGGGAGGGATCGGACAGCCCCAGCATTTT.

This clone has more than one count but fewer than ten. V usage is TRBV6-5 and J usage is TRBJ1-1; possibly TRBD1 for D (5 bases). Trimming shortened V by 2 bases and J by 0 bases, and 13 bases separated the two germline ends. Germline-derived CDR1 and CDR2 are MNHEY and SVGAGI. This CDR3 contains 16 residues. CDR3 sequence (DNA): TGTGCCAGCAGTTACCGACGGAGGGGCATGAACACTGAAGCTTTCTTT. This translates into CASSYRRRGMNTEAFF.

The chain uses TRBV27 and TRBJ1-1; 7 bases match TRBD1. The germline V gene encodes CDR1 MNHEY and CDR2 SMNVEV (reference sequence). The CDR3 is 15 amino acids. Trimming at V came to 5 bases and at J to 0 bases, leaving 6 bases not matched to a gene. The CDR3 nucleotides read TGTGCCAGCAGTGCCGCGACAGGGTTGAACACTGAAGCTTTCTTT. Amino acids: CASSAATGLNTEAFF.

J is TRBJ2-5 and V is TRBV5-6; TRBD1 might be the D (5 bases). Germline values: CDR1 SGHDT, CDR2 YYEEEE. The CDR3 has 15 amino acids. V was trimmed by 2 bases and J by 1 base, leaving 12 bases between them. This CDR3 is CASSLRTSFQETQYF. In DNA form, the CDR3 reads TGTGCCAGCAGCTTAAGGACATCTTTCCAAGAGACCCAGTACTTC.

This sequence joins TRBV4-1 and TRBJ1-2; no reliable D call. V lost 0 bases and J lost 0, with 5 bases in between. This CDR3 is built from 14 residues. Germline V lookup: CDR1 MGHRA, CDR2 YSYEKL. The CDR3 DNA follows: TGCGCCAGCAGCCAAGATCCTTCTAACTATGGCTACACCTTC. This translates into CASSQDPSNYGYTF.

The rearrangement uses TRBV5-1 and TRBJ1-1; 8 bases line up with TRBD1. The V and J ends lost 6 bases and 5 bases, in that order; junction bases with no gene match: 9. The CDR3 loop spans 14 amino acids. Germline V gene data show CDR1 as SGHRS and CDR2 as YFSETQ. This chain's CDR3 is CASTLQGDGTEAFF. The CDR3 DNA sequence: TGCGCCAGCACTTTACAGGGGGATGGAACTGAAGCTTTCTTT.

The chain links TRBV30 to TRBJ2-7; D tentatively fits TRBD1 or TRBD2 (6 bases each). The germline gives CDR1 GTSNPN, CDR2 SVGIG (reference sequence). V lost 4 bases and J lost 2, with 12 bases in between. The CDR3 sequence is 13 residues long. The CDR3 sequence: CAWTDGGTYEQYF. As DNA, the CDR3 is TGTGCCTGGACCGACGGGGGCACCTACGAGCAGTACTTC. The complete variable domain, with remaining parts taken from reference TRBV30 and TRBJ2-7, reads SQTIHQWPATLVQPVGSPLSLECTVEGTSNPNLYWYRQAAGRGLQLLFYSVGIGQISSEVPQNLSASRPQDRQFILSSKKLLLSDSGFYLCAWTDGGTYEQYFGPGTRLTVT.

J is TRBJ2-2 and V is TRBV30; TRBD2 matches at 10 bases. The germline V gene has CDR1 GTSNPN and CDR2 SVGIG (reference sequence). V lost 4 bases, J lost 4 bases, and 3 bases stayed unmatched. The CDR3 consists of 14 residues. The CDR3 loop is CAWKTSGFTGELFF. As DNA, the CDR3 is TGTGCCTGGAAGACTAGCGGGTTCACCGGGGAGCTGTTTTTT.

The chain couples TRBV7-9 to TRBJ2-3; D remains ambiguous. Between the trimmed V and J ends, which lost 1 base and 10 bases, there was a span of 15 bases. The V gene's germline CDR1 is SEHNR and CDR2 FQNEAQ (reference sequence). There are 14 residues in the CDR3. CDR3 sequence: CASSLVPGRMAQYF. CDR3 bases: TGTGCCAGCAGCTTAGTCCCGGGCAGGATGGCGCAGTATTTT.

The chain has TRBV30 and TRBJ2-3; 9 bases fit TRBD2. V shed 4 bases, J shed 2 bases, and the junction held 4 bases outside the gene matches. Germline V gene data show CDR1 as GTSNPN and CDR2 as SVGIG (reference sequence). This CDR3 has 14 residues. CDR3 amino acids: CAWNSGSPTDTQYF. The CDR3 DNA reads as TGTGCCTGGAATAGCGGGAGTCCCACAGATACGCAGTATTTT. Filled out from reference TRBV30 and TRBJ2-3, the complete variable domain reads SQTIHQWPATLVQPVGSPLSLECTVEGTSNPNLYWYRQAAGRGLQLLFYSVGIGQISSEVPQNLSASRPQDRQFILSSKKLLLSDSGFYLCAWNSGSPTDTQYFGPGTRLTVL.

The chain employs TRBV5-1 and TRBJ1-1; D ambiguous. Trimming stripped 5 bases from V and 1 base from J, with 9 bases between. The CDR3 runs 13 residues. The germline CDR1 and CDR2 sequences are SGHRS and YFSETQ. DNA for the CDR3: TGCGCCAGCAGAGGGTCGGAGAACACTGAAGCTTTCTTT. Translated, it gives CASRGSENTEAFF.